These 5 T cell receptor beta chains were sequenced from one sample in a study of radiation and T cells in renal cell carcinoma. Assay: immunoSEQ multiplex PCR; the TCRdb copy retains only in-frame clones and omits some. The sample records some 120,000 clones, 70% to 90% being singletons. Documented time point: blood 2 weeks post-SBRT. As for treatment: 15 Gy SBRT to primary tumor, nephrectomy 4 weeks later. The sample here was blood, taken from a patient whose treatment included radiotherapy and nephrectomy. The receptors were sampled from a woman aged 55-70 years with renal cell carcinoma.

The gene calls are TRBV7-9 and TRBJ1-5, with TRBD1 matching over 8 bases. The germline V gene encodes CDR1 SEHNR and CDR2 FQNEAQ (reference sequence). With 5 bases clipped from V and 7 bases from J, the junction kept 10 bases outside the gene matches. CDR3 length: 15 residues. This CDR3 reads CASSAAGTGGQPQHF. The CDR3 nucleotides read TGTGCCAGCAGCGCCGCAGGAACAGGGGGACAGCCCCAGCATTTT.

V gene TRBV19 combines with J gene TRBJ2-1, with 13 bases aligning to TRBD2. Looked up from germline, CDR1 is LNHDA and CDR2 is SQIVND (reference sequence). Trimming removed 4 bases from V and 8 bases from J; junction bases left unmatched: 23. The CDR3 runs to 21 residues. As DNA, the CDR3 is TGTGCCAGTAGTAGTACCCAAGTCCCGGGACTAGCGGGAACTCGTTTGGATGAGCAGTTCTTC. Protein product: CASSSTQVPGLAGTRLDEQFF.

The chain carries TRBV5-8 and TRBJ2-2; D is possibly TRBD1 (6 bases). The V gene's germline CDR1 is SGHTS and CDR2 YDEGEE. V lost 5 bases and J 1 base, leaving 21 bases between the germline ends. The CDR3 covers 18 residues. CDR3 region: CASSYADVGHLNTGELFF. The CDR3 DNA reads TGTGCCAGCAGTTACGCGGATGTGGGACACTTGAACACCGGGGAGCTGTTTTTT.

V and J are TRBV7-9 and TRBJ2-3; 9 bases fit TRBD1. Per the germline V gene, CDR1 is SEHNR and CDR2 is FQNEAQ (reference sequence). The junction had 9 bases not matched to a gene; V was cut back by 5 bases and J by 0 bases. The CDR3 extends over 17 amino acids. In DNA, the CDR3 is TGTGCCAGCAGCCCAGCGGCCGGACAGGGGAGCACAGATACGCAGTATTTT. This encodes CASSPAAGQGSTDTQYF.

The chain employs TRBV28 and TRBJ2-3, with no clear D. There are 14 residues in the CDR3. The germline V gene has CDR1 MDHEN and CDR2 SYDVKM. V lost 3 bases and J 0 bases, leaving 7 bases between the germline ends. The CDR3 loop reads CASSFGTSTDTQYF. DNA of the CDR3: TGTGCCAGCAGTTTTGGAACTAGCACAGATACGCAGTATTTT. The complete variable domain, with remaining parts taken from reference TRBV28 and TRBJ2-3, reads DVKVTQSSRYLVKRTGEKVFLECVQDMDHENMFWYRQDPGLGLRLIYFSYDVKMKEKGDIPEGYSVSREKKERFSLILESASTNQTSMYLCASSFGTSTDTQYFGPGTRLTVL.